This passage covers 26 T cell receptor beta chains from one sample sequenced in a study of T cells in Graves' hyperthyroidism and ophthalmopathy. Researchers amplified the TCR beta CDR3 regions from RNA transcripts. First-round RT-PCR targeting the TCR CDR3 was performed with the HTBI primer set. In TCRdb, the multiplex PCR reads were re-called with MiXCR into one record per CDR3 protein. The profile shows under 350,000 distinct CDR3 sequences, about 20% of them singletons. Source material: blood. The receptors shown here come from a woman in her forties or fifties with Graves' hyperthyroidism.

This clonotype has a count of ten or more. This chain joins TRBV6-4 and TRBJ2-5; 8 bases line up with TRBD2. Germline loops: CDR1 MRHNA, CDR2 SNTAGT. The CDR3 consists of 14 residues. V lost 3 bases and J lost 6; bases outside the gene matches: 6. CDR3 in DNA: TGTGCCAGCAGTGAACGAGCGGGAGCCCAGACCCAGTACTTC. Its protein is CASSERAGAQTQYF.

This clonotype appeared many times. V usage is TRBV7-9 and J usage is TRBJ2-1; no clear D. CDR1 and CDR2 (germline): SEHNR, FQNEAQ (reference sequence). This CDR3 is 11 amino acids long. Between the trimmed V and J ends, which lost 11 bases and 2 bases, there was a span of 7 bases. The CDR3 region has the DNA TGTGCCGATACACCCTACAATGAGCAGTTCTTC. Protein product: CADTPYNEQFF.

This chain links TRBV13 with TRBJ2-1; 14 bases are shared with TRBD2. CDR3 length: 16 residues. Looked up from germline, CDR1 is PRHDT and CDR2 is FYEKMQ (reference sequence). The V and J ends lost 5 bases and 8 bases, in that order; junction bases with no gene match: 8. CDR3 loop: CASSPKGTSGRHEQFF. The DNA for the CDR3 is TGTGCCAGCAGCCCGAAGGGGACTAGCGGGAGACATGAGCAGTTCTTC.

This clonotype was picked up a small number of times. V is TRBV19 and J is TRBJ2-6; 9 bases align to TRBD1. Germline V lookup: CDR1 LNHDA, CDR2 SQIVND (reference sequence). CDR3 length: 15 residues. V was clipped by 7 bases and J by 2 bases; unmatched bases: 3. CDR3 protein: CASTRTGAGANVLTF. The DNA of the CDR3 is TGTGCCAGTACCAGGACAGGGGCTGGGGCCAACGTCCTGACTTTC.

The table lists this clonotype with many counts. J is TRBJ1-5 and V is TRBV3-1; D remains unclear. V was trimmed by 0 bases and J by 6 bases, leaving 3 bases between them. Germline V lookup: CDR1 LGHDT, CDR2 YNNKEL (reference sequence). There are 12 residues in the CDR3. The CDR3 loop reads CASSQEGQPQHF. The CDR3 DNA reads TGTGCCAGCAGCCAAGAGGGTCAGCCCCAGCATTTT.

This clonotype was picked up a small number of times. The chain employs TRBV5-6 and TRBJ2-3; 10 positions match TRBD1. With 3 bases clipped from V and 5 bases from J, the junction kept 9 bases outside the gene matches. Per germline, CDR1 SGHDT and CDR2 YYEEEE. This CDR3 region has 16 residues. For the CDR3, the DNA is TGTGCCAGCAGCTGGAGGGACAGGGGAGAACAAGATACGCAGTATTTT. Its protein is CASSWRDRGEQDTQYF.

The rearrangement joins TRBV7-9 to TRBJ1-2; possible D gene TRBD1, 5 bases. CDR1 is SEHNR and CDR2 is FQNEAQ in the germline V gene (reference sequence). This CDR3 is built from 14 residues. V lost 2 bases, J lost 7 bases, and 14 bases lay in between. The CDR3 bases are TGTGCCAGCAGCTTAACCGGGGCCCCGTTTGGCTACACCTTC. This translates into CASSLTGAPFGYTF.

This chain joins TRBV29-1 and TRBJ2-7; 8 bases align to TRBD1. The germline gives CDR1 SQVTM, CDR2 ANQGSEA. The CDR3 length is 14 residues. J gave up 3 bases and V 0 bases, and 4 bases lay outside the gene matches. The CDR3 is CSVEDIGQGYEQYV. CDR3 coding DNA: TGCAGCGTTGAAGATATTGGACAGGGCTACGAGCAGTACGTC.

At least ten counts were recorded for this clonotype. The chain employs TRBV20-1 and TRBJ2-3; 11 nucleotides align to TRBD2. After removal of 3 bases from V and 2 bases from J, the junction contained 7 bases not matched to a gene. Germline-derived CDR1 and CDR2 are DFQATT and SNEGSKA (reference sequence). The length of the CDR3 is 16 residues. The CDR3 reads CSARPGLAVDTDTQYF. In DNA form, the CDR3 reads TGCAGTGCTAGGCCGGGACTAGCGGTAGACACAGATACGCAGTATTTT.

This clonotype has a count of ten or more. CDR3 loop: CASSLGARNGYGYTF. The CDR3 DNA is TGTGCCAGCAGCTTAGGGGCTCGGAACGGCTATGGCTACACCTTC. The rearrangement links TRBV13 to TRBJ1-2; no reliable D call. The CDR3 totals 15 residues. The V and J ends lost 0 bases and 4 bases respectively, with 12 bases between them. Germline V CDR1 and CDR2: PRHDT, FYEKMQ (reference sequence).

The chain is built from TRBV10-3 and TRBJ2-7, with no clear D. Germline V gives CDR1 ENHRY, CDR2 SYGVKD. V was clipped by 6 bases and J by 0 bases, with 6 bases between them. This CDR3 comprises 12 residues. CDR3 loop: CAIRQSSYEQYV. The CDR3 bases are TGTGCCATCAGACAGAGCTCCTACGAGCAGTACGTC.

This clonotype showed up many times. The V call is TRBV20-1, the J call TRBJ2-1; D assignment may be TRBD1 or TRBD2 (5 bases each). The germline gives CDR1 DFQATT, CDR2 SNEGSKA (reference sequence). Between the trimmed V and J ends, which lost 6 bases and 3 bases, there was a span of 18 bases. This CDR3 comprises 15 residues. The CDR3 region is CSAPRGLRDYNEQFF. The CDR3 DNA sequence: TGCAGTGCGCCTCGGGGCTTAAGGGACTACAATGAGCAGTTCTTC.

The CDR3 DNA follows: TGTGCCAGCAGCACCGGGACAGGGTGGCTCAATGAGCAGTTCTTC. Amino acid sequence: CASSTGTGWLNEQFF. The chain is built from TRBV7-2 and TRBJ2-1; 9 bases match TRBD1. From germline, CDR1 is SGHTA and CDR2 FQGNSA. The trim removed 5 bases at V and 6 bases at J, leaving 8 bases unmatched. The CDR3 covers 15 residues.

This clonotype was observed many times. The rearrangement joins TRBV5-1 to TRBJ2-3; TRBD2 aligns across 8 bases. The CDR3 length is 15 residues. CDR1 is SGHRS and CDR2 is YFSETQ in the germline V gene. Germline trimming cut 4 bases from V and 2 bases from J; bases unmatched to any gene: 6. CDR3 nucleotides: TGCGCCAGCAGCCCGACTAGCGAAATCACAGATACGCAGTATTTT. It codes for CASSPTSEITDTQYF.

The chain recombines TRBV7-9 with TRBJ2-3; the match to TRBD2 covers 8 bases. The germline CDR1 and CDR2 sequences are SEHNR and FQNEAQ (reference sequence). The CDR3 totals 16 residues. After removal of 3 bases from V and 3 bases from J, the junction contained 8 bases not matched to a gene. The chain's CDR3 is CASSFQWASGTDTQYF. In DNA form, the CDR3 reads TGTGCCAGCAGCTTTCAGTGGGCTAGCGGGACAGATACGCAGTATTTT.

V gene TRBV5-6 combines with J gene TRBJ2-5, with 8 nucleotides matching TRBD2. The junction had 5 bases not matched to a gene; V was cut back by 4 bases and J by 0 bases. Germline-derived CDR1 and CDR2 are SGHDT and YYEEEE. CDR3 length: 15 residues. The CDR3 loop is CASSQLADNQETQYF. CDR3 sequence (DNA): TGTGCCAGCAGCCAACTAGCGGACAACCAAGAGACCCAGTACTTC.

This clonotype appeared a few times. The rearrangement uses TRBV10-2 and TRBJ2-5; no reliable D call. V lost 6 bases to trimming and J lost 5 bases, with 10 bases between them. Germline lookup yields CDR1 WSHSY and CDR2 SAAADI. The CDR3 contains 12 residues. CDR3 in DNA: TGCGCCAGCAGGTCAGGTTTGGAGACCCAGTACTTC. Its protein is CASRSGLETQYF.

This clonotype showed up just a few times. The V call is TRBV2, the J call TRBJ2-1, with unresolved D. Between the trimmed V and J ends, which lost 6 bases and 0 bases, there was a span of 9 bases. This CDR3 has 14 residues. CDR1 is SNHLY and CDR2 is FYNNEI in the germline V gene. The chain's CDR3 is CASRTHLSYNEQFF. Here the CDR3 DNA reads TGTGCCAGCAGGACCCACCTCTCCTACAATGAGCAGTTCTTC.

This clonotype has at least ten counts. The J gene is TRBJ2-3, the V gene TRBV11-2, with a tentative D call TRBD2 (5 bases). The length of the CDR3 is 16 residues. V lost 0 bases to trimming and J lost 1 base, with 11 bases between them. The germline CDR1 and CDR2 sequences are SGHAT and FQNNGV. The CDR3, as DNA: TGTGCCAGCAGCTTAGATCGGGCCGGGGGCACAGATACGCAGTATTTT. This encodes CASSLDRAGGTDTQYF.

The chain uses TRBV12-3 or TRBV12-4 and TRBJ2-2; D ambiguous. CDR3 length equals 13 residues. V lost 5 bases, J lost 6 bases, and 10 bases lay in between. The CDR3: CASSPYSSGELFF. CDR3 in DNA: TGTGCCAGCAGTCCCTACAGCTCCGGGGAGCTGTTTTTT.

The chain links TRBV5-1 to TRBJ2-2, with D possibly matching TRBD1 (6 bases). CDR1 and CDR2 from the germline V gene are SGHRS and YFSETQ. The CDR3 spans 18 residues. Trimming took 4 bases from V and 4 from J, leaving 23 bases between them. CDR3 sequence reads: CASSPRDGHQGPTGELFF. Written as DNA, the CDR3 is TGCGCCAGCAGCCCCCGGGATGGCCACCAGGGGCCCACCGGGGAGCTGTTTTTT. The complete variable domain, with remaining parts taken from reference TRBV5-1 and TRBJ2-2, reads KAGVTQTPRYLIKTRGQQVTLSCSPISGHRSVSWYQQTPGQGLQFLFEYFSETQRNKGNFPGRFSGRQFSNSRSEMNVSTLELGDSALYLCASSPRDGHQGPTGELFFGEGSRLTVL.

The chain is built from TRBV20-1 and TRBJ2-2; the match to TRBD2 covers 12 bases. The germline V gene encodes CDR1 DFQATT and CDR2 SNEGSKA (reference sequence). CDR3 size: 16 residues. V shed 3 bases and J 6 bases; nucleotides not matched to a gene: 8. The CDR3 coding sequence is TGCAGTGCTAGTACGGGGGGACTAGCGGGCGCCGGGGAGCTGTTTTTT. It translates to CSASTGGLAGAGELFF.

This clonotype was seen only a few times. DNA for the CDR3: TGTGCCAGCAGGACTAGCGCGCTACCCTACGAGCAGTACTTC. It specifies CASRTSALPYEQYF. This rearrangement joins TRBV28 to TRBJ2-7; 8 bases are a match to TRBD2. The CDR3 has 14 amino acids. Losses at the gene ends were 6 bases for V and 2 bases for J; bases not matched to a gene: 6. Germline V lookup: CDR1 MDHEN, CDR2 SYDVKM. The whole variable domain, remainder taken from reference TRBV28 and TRBJ2-7, is DVKVTQSSRYLVKRTGEKVFLECVQDMDHENMFWYRQDPGLGLRLIYFSYDVKMKEKGDIPEGYSVSREKKERFSLILESASTNQTSMYLCASRTSALPYEQYFGPGTRLTVT.

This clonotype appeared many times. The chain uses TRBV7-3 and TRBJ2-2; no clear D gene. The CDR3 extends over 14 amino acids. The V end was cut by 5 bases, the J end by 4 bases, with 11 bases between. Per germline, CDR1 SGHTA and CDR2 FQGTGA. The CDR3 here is CASSPGSRTGELFF. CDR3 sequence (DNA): TGTGCCAGCAGCCCGGGCTCCCGCACCGGGGAGCTGTTTTTT.

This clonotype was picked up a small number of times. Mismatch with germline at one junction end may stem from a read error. CDR3 region: CSASSVSTGGSTF. CDR3 nucleotides: TGCAGTGCTAGCTCGGTATCGACAGGGGGCTCCACCTTC. This sequence joins TRBV20-1 and TRBJ1-2; 10 nucleotides line up with TRBD1. The CDR3 is made up of 13 amino acids. The germline CDR1 and CDR2 sequences are DFQATT and SNEGSKA (reference sequence).

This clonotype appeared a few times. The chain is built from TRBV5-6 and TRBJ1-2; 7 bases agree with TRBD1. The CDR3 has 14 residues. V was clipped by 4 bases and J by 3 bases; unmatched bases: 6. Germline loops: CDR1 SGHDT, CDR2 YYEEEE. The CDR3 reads CASSATGTDYGYTF. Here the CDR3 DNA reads TGTGCCAGCAGCGCCACCGGGACAGACTATGGCTACACCTTC. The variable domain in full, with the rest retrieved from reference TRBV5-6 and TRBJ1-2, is DAGVTQSPTHLIKTRGQQVTLRCSPKSGHDTVSWYQQALGQGPQFIFQYYEEEERQRGNFPDRFSGHQFPNYSSELNVNALLLGDSALYLCASSATGTDYGYTFGSGTRLTVV.